Listed here is a single T cell receptor (beta chain). What antigen it recognizes has not been identified. The record has no base qualities; no much larger clone is one base away. Separate from the roughly 630-subject first cohort, the validation cohort of some 130 subjects was the group to which the donors belonged. The source of the sample is a study of cytomegalovirus exposure and HLA in healthy donors (TCRdb year 2017). In the study overall: According to a later analysis, the 120 or so validation repertoires were produced on the same platform as the roughly 700 repertoires of the first cohort. The aim of the study was to test whether cataloging public T cell receptors could identify signatures of past pathogen exposure. Besides the first cohort of 666 subjects, a separate validation cohort made up of some 110 different subjects was used. High-throughput TCR immunosequencing, statistical association of individual TCRs with disease status, and machine learning were combined to predict cytomegalovirus infection status.

The paper as a whole reports these results and caveats: Across donors, most TCR sequences were observed very rarely, whereas some public TCRs were present in many individuals. In a later analysis, TCRs clustered in the first cohort were found to also tend to co-occur in the 110 or so validation repertoires, with about 93% of cluster scores above 0. The authors suggested that the approach could potentially be generalized to other disease states and immunological phenotypes. In both the original and validation cohorts, the classifier was reported to diagnose cytomegalovirus status with high specificity and sensitivity. A later analysis lacked HLA typing for the validation cohort, so it scored co-occurrence in that cohort across all 110 or so repertoires. In vitro tests confirmed that three of the cytomegalovirus-associated TCR beta chains recognize cytomegalovirus antigens. A total of fewer than 200 TCR beta chains were listed by the study as associated with cytomegalovirus.

The method was the immunoSEQ multiplex PCR assay. The study's own analysis went as follows. A statistical classification framework was built for diagnosing cytomegalovirus status from the catalog of TCR beta chain sequences. Not all clones reach the TCRdb copy of this immuneACCESS table, which keeps in-frame sequences only. Checked studies attribute under half of the gap to unresolved V genes and leave the rest unexplained. The V and J calls and clone size were taken over from that table, and D and trimming were inferred from the DNA. Recorded for this sample are about 140,000 clones; 88% of them occurred a single time. The ten largest account for 7.5% to 10% of the sample. The origin of this receptor is a woman younger than 35 in good health and CMV-seropositive. Sequenced input: PBMCs.

The CDR3 is CASSSPPLDRLGGYTF. The nucleotides read TGCGCCAGCAGCTCTCCACCCCTAGACAGGCTTGGTGGCTACACCTTC. The sequence links TRBV5-1 to TRBJ1-2; TRBD1 is perhaps the D gene, given 6 matching bases. V is reduced by 3 bases and J by 7 bases, leaving a spacing of 22 bases between them. According to the germline V gene, CDR1 reads SGHRS and CDR2 reads YFSETQ. Its CDR3 holds 16 amino acids, cysteine through phenylalanine. Only the CDR3 DNA is retained, 48 bases long and in frame from the first base.